Shown below are 27 T cell receptor beta chains from a single sample sequenced in a study of T cell changes during pregnancy in multiple sclerosis. Method: immunoSEQ multiplex PCR; TCRdb's copy keeps in-frame clones and lacks some. The table includes around 56,000 clones, around 91% detected once. This specimen consisted of peripheral blood, obtained after pregnancy. These receptors originate from a female donor with multiple sclerosis, enrolled in a pregnancy study.

The rearrangement links TRBV2 to TRBJ1-6, with 8 nucleotides matching TRBD1. With V trimmed by 3 bases and J by 8 bases, 9 bases remained unmatched. From germline, CDR1 is SNHLY and CDR2 FYNNEI. The CDR3 runs to 16 residues. The CDR3 spells CASSDLTGAGDSPLHF. Written as DNA, the CDR3 is TGTGCCAGCAGTGACTTGACAGGGGCCGGGGATTCACCCCTCCACTTT.

CDR3 sequence reads: CASSPSRPGGDWRGYTF. The CDR3 nucleotides are TGTGCCAGCTCACCTTCCCGGCCAGGGGGCGATTGGAGGGGCTACACCTTC. This chain uses TRBV18 with TRBJ1-2; TRBD1 agrees at 8 bases. The CDR3 has 17 residues. Unmatched junction bases numbered 17, after V lost 3 bases and J lost 8 bases. Germline V gene data show CDR1 as KGHSH and CDR2 as LQKENI.

A note on this clone: This sample also contains other DNA sequences that code for the same CDR3. The chain employs TRBV5-4 and TRBJ2-5; 7 bases are a match to TRBD1. After removal of 0 bases from V and 5 bases from J, the junction contained 4 bases not matched to a gene. Germline V gives CDR1 SGHNT, CDR2 YYREEE (reference sequence). The CDR3 loop spans 14 amino acids. This CDR3 reads CASSLAGGRETQYF. DNA of the CDR3: TGTGCCAGCAGCTTGGCAGGGGGAAGGGAGACCCAGTACTTC.

The rearrangement uses TRBV7-9 and TRBJ2-5; D unclear. CDR1 is SEHNR and CDR2 is FQNEAQ in the germline V gene (reference sequence). The CDR3 runs 12 residues. Trimming shortened V by 4 bases and J by 0 bases, and 3 bases separated the two germline ends. CDR3 coding DNA: TGTGCCAGCAGCTCCAACCAAGAGACCCAGTACTTC. As protein: CASSSNQETQYF.

This clone has more than one count but fewer than ten. This CDR3 reads CASSLEGQARYGYTF. CDR3 DNA: TGTGCCAGCAGCTTGGAGGGACAGGCCCGCTATGGCTACACCTTC. This rearrangement joins TRBV7-2 to TRBJ1-2; 8 bases are a match to TRBD1. The CDR3 is made up of 15 amino acids. Trimming took 3 bases from V and 4 from J; bases not matched to a gene: 7. The germline V gene has CDR1 SGHTA and CDR2 FQGNSA.

The rearrangement links TRBV5-1 to TRBJ2-5; 8 bases are a match to TRBD1. CDR1 is SGHRS, CDR2 YFSETQ, per germline. Germline trimming cut 0 bases from V and 1 base from J; bases unmatched to any gene: 2. CDR3 length: 15 residues. The CDR3 reads CASSLGRGRQETQYF. The CDR3 bases are TGCGCCAGCAGCTTGGGCAGGGGGCGCCAAGAGACCCAGTACTTC.

V and J are TRBV5-1 and TRBJ2-3; 9 nucleotides agree with TRBD1. Germline CDR1 and CDR2: SGHRS and YFSETQ. This CDR3 comprises 14 residues. Unmatched junction bases numbered 6, after V lost 4 bases and J lost 6 bases. DNA for the CDR3: TGCGCCAGCAGCCTCGGACAGGGGAGGGATACGCAGTATTTT. The encoded protein is CASSLGQGRDTQYF.

This clone was seen a single time. The chain couples TRBV6-4 to TRBJ2-1; D may be TRBD1 (6 bases). Germline CDR1 reads MRHNA; CDR2 reads SNTAGT. V was pared by 4 bases and J by 2 bases, with 15 bases between. This CDR3 spans 16 amino acids. The CDR3 sequence is CASSATGTPTYNEQFF. The CDR3 bases are TGTGCCAGCAGTGCGACCGGGACACCCACCTACAATGAGCAGTTCTTC.

This clone was seen only a few times. This CDR3 is also generated by other DNA sequences in the sample. Here the CDR3 reads CASSIGTGSSYNSPLHF. The CDR3 coding sequence is TGTGCCAGTAGTATCGGGACAGGGAGCTCCTATAATTCACCCCTCCACTTT. V usage is TRBV19 and J usage is TRBJ1-6, with 9 bases that match TRBD1. Losses at the gene ends were 3 bases for V and 0 bases for J; bases not matched to a gene: 3. The CDR3 has 17 residues. Germline CDR1 is LNHDA and CDR2 is SQIVND (reference sequence).

The J gene is TRBJ1-3, the V gene TRBV30; D is unresolved. The CDR3 spans 12 residues. V was shortened by 0 bases and J by 7 bases, with 7 bases between the two germline ends. CDR1 is GTSNPN, CDR2 SVGIG, per germline (reference sequence). The CDR3 coding sequence is TGTGCCTGGAGTGTAGGCGGGAACACCATATATTTT. It codes for CAWSVGGNTIYF.

The J gene is TRBJ2-1, the V gene TRBV4-2, with 7 bases that match TRBD1. This CDR3 has 16 residues. Looked up from germline, CDR1 is LGHNA and CDR2 is YNFKEQ. After removal of 3 bases from V and 5 bases from J, the junction contained 10 bases not matched to a gene. This CDR3 is CASSHGDRDSDNEQFF. The CDR3 region has the DNA TGTGCCAGCAGCCACGGCGACCGGGACAGTGACAATGAGCAGTTCTTC.

This chain links TRBV6-5 with TRBJ1-2; possible D gene TRBD1, 5 bases. The CDR3 covers 15 residues. V shed 0 bases and J shed 4 bases, with 12 bases lying between them. The V gene's germline CDR1 is MNHEY and CDR2 SVGAGI. CDR3 nucleotide sequence: TGTGCCAGCAGTTACTCCGCGGGGGGGTCCTATGGCTACACCTTC. As protein: CASSYSAGGSYGYTF.

This clone turned up a few times. The genes are TRBV5-1 and TRBJ2-5; D remains ambiguous. Looked up from germline, CDR1 is SGHRS and CDR2 is YFSETQ. The CDR3 spans 13 residues. V lost 7 bases to trimming and J lost 1 base, with 11 bases between them. The CDR3 reads CASAALSQETQYF. Here the CDR3 DNA reads TGCGCCAGCGCCGCCTTGAGCCAAGAGACCCAGTACTTC.

The chain has TRBV5-1 and TRBJ2-1; the match to TRBD2 covers 11 bases. J was trimmed by 4 bases and V by 0 bases; bases with no gene match: 9. The germline V gene encodes CDR1 SGHRS and CDR2 YFSETQ. There are 18 residues in the CDR3. CDR3 loop: CASSLAILAGGRYNEQFF. CDR3 DNA: TGCGCCAGCAGCTTGGCAATCTTAGCGGGGGGGCGTTACAATGAGCAGTTCTTC.

V and J are TRBV5-1 and TRBJ2-5; 7 nucleotides line up with TRBD2. Losses at the gene ends were 2 bases for V and 3 bases for J; bases not matched to a gene: 7. Germline-derived CDR1 and CDR2 are SGHRS and YFSETQ. The CDR3 totals 15 residues. This chain's CDR3 is CASSLLWAGEETQYF. The DNA of the CDR3 is TGCGCCAGCAGCTTACTCTGGGCGGGGGAAGAGACCCAGTACTTC.

This chain connects TRBV6-5 to TRBJ2-2; D gene ambiguous. The CDR3 loop spans 12 amino acids. CDR1 MNHEY and CDR2 SVGAGI come from the germline V gene. V was shortened by 7 bases and J by 3 bases, with 6 bases between the two germline ends. The CDR3 DNA is TGTGCCAGCACCCAGGACACCGGGGAGCTGTTTTTT. Its protein product is CASTQDTGELFF.

This clone was seen more than once but under ten times. The rearrangement links TRBV10-3 to TRBJ2-2, with a weak D call TRBD1 (6 bases). V was pared by 0 bases and J by 6 bases, with 11 bases between. Germline CDR1 ENHRY, CDR2 SYGVKD. The CDR3 covers 15 residues. CDR3 sequence: CAISESQGWAGELFF. CDR3 DNA: TGTGCCATCAGTGAGTCACAGGGATGGGCCGGGGAGCTGTTTTTT.

This sequence joins TRBV28 and TRBJ1-5, with a tentative D call TRBD1 (5 bases). The V end was cut by 3 bases, the J end by 4 bases, with 10 bases between. The CDR3 is made up of 14 amino acids. Germline V gene sequence: CDR1 MDHEN, CDR2 SYDVKM. DNA of the CDR3: TGTGCCAGCAGTTTGATGACAGTTAATCAGCCCCAGCATTTT. This sequence encodes CASSLMTVNQPQHF.

The V call is TRBV27, the J call TRBJ2-7, with 8 nucleotides matching TRBD1. The V gene's germline CDR1 is MNHEY and CDR2 SMNVEV (reference sequence). V was pared by 6 bases and J by 0 bases, with 4 bases of the junction left unmatched. The CDR3 contains 14 residues. This CDR3 reads CASRRTGLSYEQYF. The CDR3 DNA is TGTGCCAGCAGGAGGACAGGGCTCTCCTACGAGCAGTACTTC.

V usage is TRBV2 and J usage is TRBJ2-4, with 7 bases identical to TRBD1. The CDR3 contains 12 residues. V dropped 4 bases and J dropped 10; count of bases not matched to a gene: 4. Germline V lookup: CDR1 SNHLY, CDR2 FYNNEI. The CDR3 region is CASSGDSWIQYF. DNA for the CDR3: TGTGCCAGCAGTGGGGACAGCTGGATTCAGTACTTC.

The rearrangement joins TRBV5-6 to TRBJ1-1; the D gene is possibly TRBD1 (6 bases). Germline values: CDR1 SGHDT, CDR2 YYEEEE. Trimming took off 2 bases at V and 7 bases at J, with 12 bases between the two ends. This CDR3 spans 13 amino acids. CDR3: CASSLGGRGEAFF. The DNA of the CDR3 is TGTGCCAGCAGCTTAGGGGGGAGGGGTGAAGCTTTCTTT.

This clone was detected a few times. The rearrangement uses TRBV5-1 and TRBJ2-7; TRBD2 aligns across 9 bases. The V segment lost 4 bases and the J segment 3 bases; nucleotides outside the gene matches: 11. The CDR3 runs 16 residues. The germline CDR1 and CDR2 sequences are SGHRS and YFSETQ. The CDR3 region is CASSTKLAGAHYEQYF. The CDR3 DNA reads as TGCGCCAGCAGCACGAAGTTAGCGGGGGCCCACTACGAGCAGTACTTC.

The V call is TRBV6-4, the J call TRBJ2-2; TRBD2 matches at 14 bases. The CDR3 length is 17 residues. Germline V gives CDR1 MRHNA, CDR2 SNTAGT. Losses at the gene ends were 0 bases for V and 7 bases for J; bases not matched to a gene: 4. The CDR3 nucleotides read TGTGCCAGCAGTGACTCGACTAGCGGGGGGGTCGGCGGGGAGCTGTTTTTT. Amino acid sequence: CASSDSTSGGVGGELFF.

The chain couples TRBV9 to TRBJ2-1; TRBD1 agrees at 7 bases. The germline gives CDR1 SGDLS, CDR2 YYNGEE. The CDR3 sequence is 16 residues long. V shed 3 bases and J 2 bases; nucleotides not matched to a gene: 8. The CDR3 sequence: CASSAQQGFTYNEQFF. DNA for the CDR3: TGTGCCAGCAGCGCCCAACAGGGGTTTACCTACAATGAGCAGTTCTTC.

The V and J genes are TRBV5-6 and TRBJ2-4; 13 nucleotides line up with TRBD2. With V trimmed by 0 bases and J by 9 bases, 9 bases remained unmatched. CDR1 is SGHDT and CDR2 is YYEEEE in the germline V gene. The CDR3 covers 17 residues. CDR3 sequence (DNA): TGTGCCAGCAGCTTGGGACTAGCGGGGGGAAGGTACCGCATTCAGTACTTC. Residues: CASSLGLAGGRYRIQYF.

The rearrangement links TRBV6-1 to TRBJ2-5; a weak D match, TRBD1 (6 bases). The germline gives CDR1 MNHNS, CDR2 SASEGT. The V end lost 2 bases, the J end lost 2 bases, and 12 bases lay between the germline ends. The CDR3 covers 15 residues. CDR3 region: CASSERWTAQETQYF. Written as DNA, the CDR3 is TGTGCCAGCAGTGAAAGGTGGACAGCTCAAGAGACCCAGTACTTC.

The count of this clone is one. This chain uses TRBV5-1 with TRBJ2-3; D uncertain. The CDR3 runs 13 residues. Trimming shortened V by 4 bases and J by 2 bases, and 8 bases separated the two germline ends. Germline values: CDR1 SGHRS, CDR2 YFSETQ. Here the CDR3 reads CASSRDNTDTQYF. The CDR3 DNA sequence: TGCGCCAGCAGCCGAGACAACACAGATACGCAGTATTTT.